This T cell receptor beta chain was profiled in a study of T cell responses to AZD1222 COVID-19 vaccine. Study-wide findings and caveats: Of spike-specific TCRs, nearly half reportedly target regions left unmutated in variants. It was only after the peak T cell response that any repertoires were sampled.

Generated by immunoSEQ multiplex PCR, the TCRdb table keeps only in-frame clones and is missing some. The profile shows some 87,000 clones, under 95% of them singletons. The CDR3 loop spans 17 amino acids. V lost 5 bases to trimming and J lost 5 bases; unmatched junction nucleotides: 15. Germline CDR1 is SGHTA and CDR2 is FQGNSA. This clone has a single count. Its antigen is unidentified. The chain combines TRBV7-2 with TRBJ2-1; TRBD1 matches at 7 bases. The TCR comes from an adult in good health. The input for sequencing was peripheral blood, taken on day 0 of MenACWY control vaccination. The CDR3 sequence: CASSATSLRGRNNEQFF. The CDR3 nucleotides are TGTGCCAGCAGCGCCACTTCCCTCAGGGGGAGAAACAATGAGCAGTTCTTC.